What follows describes a single TCR beta chain. This clonotype was recorded a few times. Its antigen remains unidentified. The sample holds no much larger clone one base away, and base qualities are not on file. This sample stems from a study of blood T cells in healthy people across ages (dated by TCRdb to between 2014 and 2016). Turning to the overall study: In model experiments, template switching captured roughly one uniquely barcoded TCR beta cDNA molecule for every two T cells. To track age-related changes in TCR beta repertoire diversity, the study relied on deep sequencing normalized with unique cDNA molecular identifiers. The donors were divided into four age groups: young (average around 17 years), middle-aged (almost 40), aged (about 62) and long-lived (about 90). For two donors (one aged 18 to 30 and one aged 80 or older), the study analyzed two additional independent replicas of 1 million unique cDNA reads from the same blood draw. Donors of different ages were randomly distributed across sequencing lanes to avoid experimental bias.

Donors were 39 systemically healthy Caucasian individuals from Russia aged roughly 6 to 90 years. Approximately 10 milliliters of peripheral blood were collected from each donor into EDTA-treated Vacutainer tubes. Ficoll-Paque density-gradient centrifugation was used to isolate PBMCs, with at least 6 million obtained per sample. Trizol reagent was used to extract total RNA from the PBMCs, yielding at least 6 micrograms per sample. For every donor, flow cytometry on a PBMC aliquot measured the percentage of naive CD45RAhigh/CD27high T cells. The library was prepared using 5' RACE. Reads for this sample came from an Illumina HiSeq 2500. A second roughly 7 to 11 cycle PCR used a sample-barcoded 5' primer and a J-beta primer mix. Each TCR beta cDNA molecule received a unique molecular identifier from a template-switch 5' adaptor carrying 12 random nucleotides. Each sample yielded at least 2.5 million CDR3-containing paired-end reads. First-strand cDNA synthesis was performed from all RNA using the Mint cDNA synthesis kit, with priming by a TRBC-specific oligonucleotide. After uracil-DNA glycosylase treatment, a first 18-cycle PCR used universal primers M1SS and BC2_uni_R on all cDNA. The authors processed their data as follows. Normalization of each sample was performed by random selection of 1 million high-quality reads, each carrying a distinct molecular identifier. Reads sharing molecular identifiers were discarded rather than binned into consensus sequences. MiTCR, run with a Q25 quality threshold and the strictest error-elimination algorithm, handled CDR3 identification, clonotype clustering and error correction. A nonparametric unseen species model using Euler transformation provided a lower-bound estimate of total TCR beta diversity. TCRdb trimmed the raw reads at Q25, called clones with MiXCR and kept productive beta chains. Rows matching on CDR3 protein sequence are summarized as one entry with the most common DNA and genes. TCRdb's processing, not the authors' own work, is the source of the V and J calls. The sample profile shows about 1.6 million distinct CDR3 sequences; 30% to 35% of them were found once. The top ten constitute approximately 10% of the sample.

The paper's findings and limits, for the study overall: Compared with the aged group, the long-lived group had more naive CD4+ T cells, fewer expanded clones and increased TCR diversity, suggesting age selection. The percentage of naive T cells measured by flow cytometry correlated strongly with observed TCR beta diversity. Estimates of total diversity based on one million sequenced T cells were regarded as lower bounds and as underestimates. Conclusive comparison of naive and antigen-experienced compartments was prevented by the profiling of bulk unsorted PBMCs. Donor CMV infection status was unknown, potentially confounding age-related changes in expanded clonotypes. Observed TCR beta diversity per million T cells fell roughly linearly with age, and a significant reduction was already apparent by age roughly 41.

Its CDR3 holds 15 amino acids, cysteine through phenylalanine. The DNA shown is the 45-base CDR3, in frame from base 1. The germline V gene yields SGDLS for CDR1 and YYNGEE for CDR2. Trimming leaves V shorter by 2 bases and J shorter by 3 bases, with the junction holding 8 bases beyond the gene matches. Sequencing used blood. This receptor was identified in a woman in her thirties in good health. Here the chain combines TRBV9 and TRBJ2-7, and 7 junctional nucleotides match TRBD1. The CDR3 region reads CASSVLPGQLYEQYF. Here is the DNA: TGTGCCAGCAGCGTCCTTCCGGGACAGCTCTACGAGCAGTACTTC.